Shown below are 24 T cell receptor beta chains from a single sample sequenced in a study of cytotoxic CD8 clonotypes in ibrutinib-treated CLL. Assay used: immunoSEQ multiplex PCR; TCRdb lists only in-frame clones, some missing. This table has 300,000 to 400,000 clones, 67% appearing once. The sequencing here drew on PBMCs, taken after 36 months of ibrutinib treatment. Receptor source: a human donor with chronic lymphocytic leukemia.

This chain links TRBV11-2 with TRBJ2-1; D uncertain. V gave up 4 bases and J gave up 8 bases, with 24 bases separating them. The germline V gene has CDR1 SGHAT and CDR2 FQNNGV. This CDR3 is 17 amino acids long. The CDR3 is CASSSPRTQSWRDEQFF. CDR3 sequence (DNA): TGTGCCAGCAGCTCCCCCAGGACCCAAAGTTGGCGCGATGAGCAGTTCTTC.

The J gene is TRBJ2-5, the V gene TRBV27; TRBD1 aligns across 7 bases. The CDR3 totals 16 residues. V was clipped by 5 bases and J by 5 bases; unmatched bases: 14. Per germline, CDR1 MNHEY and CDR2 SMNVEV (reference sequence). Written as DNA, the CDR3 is TGTGCCAGCAGTACACAGGGGCCGGCCTTGGGTGAGACCCAGTACTTC. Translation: CASSTQGPALGETQYF.

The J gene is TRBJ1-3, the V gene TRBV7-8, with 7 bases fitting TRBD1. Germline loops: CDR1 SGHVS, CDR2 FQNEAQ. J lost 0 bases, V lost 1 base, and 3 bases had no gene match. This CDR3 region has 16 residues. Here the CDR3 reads CASSLGGQNSGNTIYF. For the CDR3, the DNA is TGTGCCAGCAGCTTAGGGGGACAGAACTCTGGAAACACCATATATTTT.

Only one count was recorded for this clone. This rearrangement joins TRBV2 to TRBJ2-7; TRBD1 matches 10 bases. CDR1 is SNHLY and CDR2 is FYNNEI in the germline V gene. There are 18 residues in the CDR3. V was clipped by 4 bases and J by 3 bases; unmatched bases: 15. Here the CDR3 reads CASSVRYRGQGLYYEQYF. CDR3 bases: TGTGCCAGCAGTGTTAGGTATAGGGGACAGGGGCTCTACTACGAGCAGTACTTC.

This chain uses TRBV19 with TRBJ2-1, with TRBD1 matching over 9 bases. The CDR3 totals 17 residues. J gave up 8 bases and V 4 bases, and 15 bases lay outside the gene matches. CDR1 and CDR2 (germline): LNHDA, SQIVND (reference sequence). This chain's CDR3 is CASSTSRDRAGVHEQFF. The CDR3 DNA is TGTGCCAGTAGTACATCCAGGGACAGGGCTGGTGTCCATGAGCAGTTCTTC. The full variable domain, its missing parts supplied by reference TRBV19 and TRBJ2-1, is DGGITQSPKYLFRKEGQNVTLSCEQNLNHDAMYWYRQDPGQGLRLIYYSQIVNDFQKGDIAEGYSVSREKKESFPLTVTSAQKNPTAFYLCASSTSRDRAGVHEQFFGPGTRLTVL.

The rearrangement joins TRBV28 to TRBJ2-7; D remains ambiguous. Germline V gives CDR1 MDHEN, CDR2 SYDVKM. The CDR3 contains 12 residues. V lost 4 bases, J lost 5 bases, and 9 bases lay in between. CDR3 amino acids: CASSSMTDEQYF. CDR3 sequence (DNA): TGTGCCAGCAGTTCTATGACCGACGAGCAGTACTTC.

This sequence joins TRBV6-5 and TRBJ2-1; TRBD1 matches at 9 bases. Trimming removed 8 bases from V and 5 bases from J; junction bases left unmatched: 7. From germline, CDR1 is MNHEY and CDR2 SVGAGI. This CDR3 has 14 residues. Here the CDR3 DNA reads TGTGCCAGCGGCACAGGGGGCGCAAACAATGAGCAGTTCTTC. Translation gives CASGTGGANNEQFF.

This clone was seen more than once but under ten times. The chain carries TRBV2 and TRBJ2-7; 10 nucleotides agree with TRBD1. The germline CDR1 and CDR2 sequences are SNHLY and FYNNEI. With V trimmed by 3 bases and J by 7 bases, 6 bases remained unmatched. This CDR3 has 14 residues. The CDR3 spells CASSDGQGVREQYF. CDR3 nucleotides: TGTGCCAGCAGTGACGGACAGGGGGTGAGGGAGCAGTACTTC.

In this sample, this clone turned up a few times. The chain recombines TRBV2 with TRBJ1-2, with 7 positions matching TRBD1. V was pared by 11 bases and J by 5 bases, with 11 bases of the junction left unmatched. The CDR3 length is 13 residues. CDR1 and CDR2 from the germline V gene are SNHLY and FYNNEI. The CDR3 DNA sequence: TGTGCCCCCAGGGGGGGGGCGAAGTATGGCTACACCTTC. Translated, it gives CAPRGGAKYGYTF.

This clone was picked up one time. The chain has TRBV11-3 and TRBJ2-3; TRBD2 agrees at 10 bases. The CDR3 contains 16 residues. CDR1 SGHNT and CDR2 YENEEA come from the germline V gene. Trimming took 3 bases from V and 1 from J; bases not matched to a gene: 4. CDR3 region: CASSFVAGGRTDTQYF. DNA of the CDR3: TGTGCCAGCAGCTTTGTAGCGGGGGGACGCACAGATACGCAGTATTTT. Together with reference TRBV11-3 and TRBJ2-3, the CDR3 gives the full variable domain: EAGVVQSPRYKIIEKKQPVAFWCNPISGHNTLYWYLQNLGQGPELLIRYENEEAVDDSQLPKDRFSAERLKGVDSTLKIQPAELGDSAVYLCASSFVAGGRTDTQYFGPGTRLTVL.

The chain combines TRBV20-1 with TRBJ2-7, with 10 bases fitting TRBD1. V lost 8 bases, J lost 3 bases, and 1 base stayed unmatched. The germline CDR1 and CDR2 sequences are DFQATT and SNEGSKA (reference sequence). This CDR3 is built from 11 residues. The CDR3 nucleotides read TGCAGTAGGACAGGGGGCTACGAGCAGTACTTC. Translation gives CSRTGGYEQYF.

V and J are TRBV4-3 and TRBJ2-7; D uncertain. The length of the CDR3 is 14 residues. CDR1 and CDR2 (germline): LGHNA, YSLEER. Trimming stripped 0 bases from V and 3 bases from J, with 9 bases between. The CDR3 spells CASSQDRRSYEQYF. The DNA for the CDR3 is TGCGCCAGCAGCCAAGATCGCAGGAGCTACGAGCAGTACTTC.

The DNA for the CDR3 is TGTGCCAGCAGTTACGACGGGAGTTTCTACAATGAGCAGTTCTTC. It yields the protein CASSYDGSFYNEQFF. The chain couples TRBV6-6 to TRBJ2-1; perhaps TRBD2 as D (6 bases). Per germline, CDR1 MNHNY and CDR2 SVGAGI (reference sequence). The CDR3 is 15 residues long. V was trimmed by 2 bases and J by 3 bases, leaving 11 bases between them.

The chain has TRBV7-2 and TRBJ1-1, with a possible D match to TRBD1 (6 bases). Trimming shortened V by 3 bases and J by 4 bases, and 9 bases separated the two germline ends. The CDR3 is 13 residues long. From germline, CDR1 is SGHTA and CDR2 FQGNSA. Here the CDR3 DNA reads TGTGCCAGCAGCTTCGGGGGCGGCACTGAAGCTTTCTTT. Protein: CASSFGGGTEAFF.

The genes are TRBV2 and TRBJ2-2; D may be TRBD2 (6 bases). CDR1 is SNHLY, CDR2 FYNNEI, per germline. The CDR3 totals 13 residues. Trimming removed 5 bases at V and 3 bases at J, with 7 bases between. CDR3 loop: CASSRRDTGELFF. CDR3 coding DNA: TGTGCCAGCAGTCGGAGGGACACCGGGGAGCTGTTTTTT.

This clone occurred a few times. The CDR3 DNA sequence: TGTGCCAGCAGCTTCGGGACGGGCGGCTCCAAGCAGTTCTTC. Amino acids: CASSFGTGGSKQFF. The rearrangement joins TRBV7-3 to TRBJ2-1, with D perhaps given as TRBD1 or TRBD2 (5 bases each). Germline V CDR1 and CDR2: SGHTA, FQGTGA. This CDR3 region has 14 residues. V lost 3 bases and J 11 bases, leaving 17 bases between the germline ends.

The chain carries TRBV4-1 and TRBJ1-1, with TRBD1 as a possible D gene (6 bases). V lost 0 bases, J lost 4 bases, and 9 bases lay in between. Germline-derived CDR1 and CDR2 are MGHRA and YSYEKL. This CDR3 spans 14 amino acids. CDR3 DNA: TGCGCCAGCAGCCAAGACTTAGGGGGCACTGAAGCTTTCTTT. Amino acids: CASSQDLGGTEAFF.

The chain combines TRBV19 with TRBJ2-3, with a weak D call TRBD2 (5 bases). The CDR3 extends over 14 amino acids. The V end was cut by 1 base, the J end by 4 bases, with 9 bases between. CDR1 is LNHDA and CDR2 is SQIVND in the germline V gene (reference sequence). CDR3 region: CASSIAGNADTQYF. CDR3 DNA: TGTGCCAGTAGTATAGCGGGGAACGCAGATACGCAGTATTTT.

The CDR3 coding sequence is TGTGCCAGTAGTATTCGGGGGCCCTACAATGAGCAGTTCTTC. Amino acid sequence: CASSIRGPYNEQFF. J is TRBJ2-1 and V is TRBV19; possibly TRBD1 or TRBD2 for D (6 bases each). Germline CDR1 is LNHDA and CDR2 is SQIVND (reference sequence). The CDR3 has 14 amino acids. Deletions cut 3 bases from V and 2 bases from J, with 8 bases between. The variable domain in full, with the rest retrieved from reference TRBV19 and TRBJ2-1, is DGGITQSPKYLFRKEGQNVTLSCEQNLNHDAMYWYRQDPGQGLRLIYYSQIVNDFQKGDIAEGYSVSREKKESFPLTVTSAQKNPTAFYLCASSIRGPYNEQFFGPGTRLTVL.

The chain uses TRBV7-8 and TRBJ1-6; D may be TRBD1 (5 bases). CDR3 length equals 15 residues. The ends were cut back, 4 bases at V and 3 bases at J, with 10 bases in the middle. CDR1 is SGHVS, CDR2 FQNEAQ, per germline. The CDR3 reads CASSSRQSYNSPLHF. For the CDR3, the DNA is TGTGCCAGCAGCTCCCGACAGAGCTATAATTCACCCCTCCACTTT. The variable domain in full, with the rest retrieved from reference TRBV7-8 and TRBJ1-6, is GAGVSQSPRYKVAKRGQDVALRCDPISGHVSLFWYQQALGQGPEFLTYFQNEAQLDKSGLPSDRFFAERPEGSVSTLKIQRTQQEDSAVYLCASSSRQSYNSPLHFGNGTRLTVT.

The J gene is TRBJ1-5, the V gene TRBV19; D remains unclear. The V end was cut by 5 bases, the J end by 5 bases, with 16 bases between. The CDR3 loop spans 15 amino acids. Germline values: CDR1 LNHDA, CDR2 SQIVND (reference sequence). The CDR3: CASSLTAWRDQPQHF. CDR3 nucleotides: TGTGCCAGTAGTCTGACCGCCTGGAGGGATCAGCCCCAGCATTTT.

The CDR3 DNA follows: TGTGCCAGCAGCTTAGAACTAGCGGCGTTCAATGAGCAGTTCTTC. Amino acid sequence: CASSLELAAFNEQFF. The chain uses TRBV7-9 and TRBJ2-1; the match to TRBD2 covers 8 bases. The CDR3 contains 15 residues. Trimming at V came to 1 base and at J to 6 bases, leaving 5 bases not matched to a gene. CDR1 and CDR2 (germline): SEHNR, FQNEAQ (reference sequence).

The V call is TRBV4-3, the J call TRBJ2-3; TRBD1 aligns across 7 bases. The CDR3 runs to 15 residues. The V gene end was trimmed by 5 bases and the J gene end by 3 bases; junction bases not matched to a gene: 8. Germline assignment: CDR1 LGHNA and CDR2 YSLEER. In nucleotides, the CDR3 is TGCGCCAGCAGCTCCCAGCGACAGGGAACAGATACGCAGTATTTT. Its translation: CASSSQRQGTDTQYF.

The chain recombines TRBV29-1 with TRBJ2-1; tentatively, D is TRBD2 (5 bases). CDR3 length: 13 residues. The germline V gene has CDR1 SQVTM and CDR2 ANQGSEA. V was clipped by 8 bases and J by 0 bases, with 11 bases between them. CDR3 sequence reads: CSWRRYSYNEQFF. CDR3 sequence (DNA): TGCAGCTGGCGGAGGTACTCCTACAATGAGCAGTTCTTC.